These T cell receptor beta chains were read from a single sample in a study of blood T cell repertoires in COVID-19. The method was immunoSEQ multiplex PCR; TCRdb's version includes in-frame clones alone and lacks a portion of them. The repertoire consists of about 150,000 clones, with roughly 80% occurring once and the leading ten covering more than 5.5%. The sequenced sample consisted of PBMCs or T cells enriched from blood (not recorded which). These receptors were taken from a man between 45 and 60 years old who had recovered from COVID-19. Each CDR3 is given without its conserved first and last residue.

>TRBJ1-2|TRBV2
ASSEDRAGYT
>TRBJ2-7|TRBV6-5
ASRFYPGESYEQY
>TRBJ1-6|TRBV6-2/TRBV6-3
ASSQPRTGDNSPLH
>TRBJ2-1|TRBV9
ASSVAEESYNEQF
>TRBJ1-4|TRBV9
ASSPGGTGLNEKLF
>TRBJ2-2|TRBV10-1
ASVKKGGPGELF
>TRBJ2-3|TRBV5-1
ASSYLPGLSDTQY
>TRBJ1-1|TRBV2
ASSEGRGSF
>TRBJ2-5|TRBV7-2
ASSLGWGRETQY
>TRBJ1-4|TRBV12-5
ASGPGQGWTEKLF
>TRBJ2-3|TRBV4-1
ASSQDGGGTDTQY
>TRBJ2-3|TRBV4-1
ASSQDGPGQGADTQY
>TRBJ1-2|TRBV6-5
ASSYSPGQFYGYT
>TRBJ2-7|TRBV7-2
ASSFPDSRSYEQY
>TRBJ2-7|TRBV7-2
ASSPSSPPYEQY
>TRBJ2-2|TRBV7-9
AGGLSGTGELF
>TRBJ1-1|TRBV14
ASSQDLGTRLFTEAF
>TRBJ2-1|TRBV5-5
ASSSWDRDEQF